This is a list of T cell receptor beta chains from one sample in a study of radiation and T cells in renal cell carcinoma. Libraries were prepared by immunoSEQ multiplex PCR; TCRdb keeps only in-frame clonotypes and omits some of them. This table has about 120,000 clones, 81% appearing once. Sequenced material: blood, taken from a patient whose treatment included radiotherapy and nephrectomy. The receptors were gathered from a man over 45 with renal cell carcinoma. Both conserved end residues are part of each CDR3. A D gene is named only where the DNA matches it firmly. Size is omitted from some rows. Given values are once, few, many or a class for expanded clones.

once	TRBV27	TRBJ1-2	.	TGTGCCAGCAGTTGGTCAGCTACCTCTTGGGGCTACACCTTC	CASSWSATSWGYTF
.	TRBV9	TRBJ2-7	.	TGTGCCAGCAGCGGTACTAGGAGCTCCTACGAGCAGTACTTC	CASSGTRSSYEQYF
.	TRBV30	TRBJ2-1	.	TGTGCCTGGAACACGGGGCCGATCAATGAGCAGTTCTTC	CAWNTGPINEQFF
.	TRBV4-2	TRBJ2-6	.	TGTGCCAGCAGCCAAGTAACTACTCTAGGGGCCAACGTCCTGACTTTC	CASSQVTTLGANVLTF
.	TRBV2	TRBJ2-3	TRBD2	TGTGCCAGCAGTAAACTGGGACTAGCGGGAGAGGGAGGCACAGATACGCAGTATTTT	CASSKLGLAGEGGTDTQYF
.	TRBV19	TRBJ2-2	.	TGTGCCAGTATGAGCCAGCATTACGACCTCGGGGAGCTGTTTTTT	CASMSQHYDLGELFF
.	TRBV6-6	TRBJ1-5	TRBD1	TGTGCCAGCAACGACAGGGCCGATCAGCCCCAGCATTTT	CASNDRADQPQHF
.	TRBV11-2	TRBJ2-7	.	TGTGCCAGCAGCTTAGATTTCGCAGTGACAGCCGGGGAGCAGTACTTC	CASSLDFAVTAGEQYF
.	TRBV5-4	TRBJ2-3	.	TGTGCCAGCAGCCCGAAAGGGATTAGCACAGATACGCAGTATTTT	CASSPKGISTDTQYF
.	TRBV30	TRBJ1-2	TRBD1	TGTGCCTGGAGTGTATCCCGCAAAACCTACAGGGGGCGCGACTATGGCTACACCTTC	CAWSVSRKTYRGRDYGYTF
.	TRBV19	TRBJ1-1	.	TGTGCCAGTAACCCAACAGGGAAGGCGAACACTGAAGCTTTCTTT	CASNPTGKANTEAFF
.	TRBV10-3	TRBJ1-1	TRBD1	TGTGCCATCAGCGGAGGAACAGGGGCCACTGAAGCTTTCTTT	CAISGGTGATEAFF
.	TRBV20-1	TRBJ2-5	.	TGCAGTGCGGAGTTCCGGGAGACCCAGTACTTC	CSAEFRETQYF